This TCR beta chain appears in the sequencing data of a study of cytomegalovirus exposure and HLA in healthy donors. Study-wide context: A preliminary data release comprised roughly 80 million unique TCRs obtained from HLA-typed donors. Study conclusions and caveats: Overall, around 160 TCR beta chains were annotated as cytomegalovirus-associated.

Primers: 60 Vbeta forward and 13 Jbeta reverse. Data came from immunoSEQ multiplex PCR; TCRdb stores just in-frame clones and leaves some out. The table shows 150,000 to 200,000 clones, with around 84% occurring only once. Germline CDR1 reads MNHEY; CDR2 reads SVGAGI. V lost 10 bases, J lost 6 bases, and 11 bases stayed unmatched. This CDR3 has 13 residues. A word on this clone: Its antigen is undetermined.

The chain carries TRBV6-5 and TRBJ2-7; TRBD1 aligns across 8 bases. This clonotype was sampled from a woman aged 18-29 years in good health and CMV-seronegative. The specimen sequenced was PBMCs. As DNA, the CDR3 is TGTGCCACCCGCGGGACAGGACATACCGAGCAGTACTTC. Translating gives CATRGTGHTEQYF.